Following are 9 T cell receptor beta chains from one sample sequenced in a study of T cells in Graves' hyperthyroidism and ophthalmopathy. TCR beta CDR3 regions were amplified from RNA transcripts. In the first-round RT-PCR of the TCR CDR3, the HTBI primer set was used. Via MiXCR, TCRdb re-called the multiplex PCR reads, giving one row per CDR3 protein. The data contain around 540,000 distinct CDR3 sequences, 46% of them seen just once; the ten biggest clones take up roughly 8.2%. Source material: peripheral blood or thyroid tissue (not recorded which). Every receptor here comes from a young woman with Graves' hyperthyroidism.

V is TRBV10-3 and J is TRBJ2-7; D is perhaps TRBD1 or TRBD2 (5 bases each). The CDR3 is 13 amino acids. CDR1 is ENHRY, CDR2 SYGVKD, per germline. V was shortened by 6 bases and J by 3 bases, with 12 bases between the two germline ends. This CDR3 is CAISQGDVYEQYF. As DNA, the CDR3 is TGTGCCATCAGCCAGGGAGATGTCTACGAGCAGTACTTC.

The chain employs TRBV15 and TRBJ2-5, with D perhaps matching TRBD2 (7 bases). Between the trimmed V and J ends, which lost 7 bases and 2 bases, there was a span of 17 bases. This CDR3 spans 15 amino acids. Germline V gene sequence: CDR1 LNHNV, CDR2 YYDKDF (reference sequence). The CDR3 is CATKFGGRGQETQYF. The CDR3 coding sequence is TGTGCCACCAAGTTCGGTGGGAGGGGGCAAGAGACCCAGTACTTC.

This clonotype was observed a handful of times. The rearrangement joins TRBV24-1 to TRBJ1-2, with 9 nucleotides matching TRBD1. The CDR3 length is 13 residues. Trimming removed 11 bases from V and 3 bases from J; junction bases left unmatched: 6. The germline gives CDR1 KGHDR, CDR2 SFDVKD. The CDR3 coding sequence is TGTGCCAGTGGGACAGGGCAACACTATGGCTACACCTTC. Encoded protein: CASGTGQHYGYTF.

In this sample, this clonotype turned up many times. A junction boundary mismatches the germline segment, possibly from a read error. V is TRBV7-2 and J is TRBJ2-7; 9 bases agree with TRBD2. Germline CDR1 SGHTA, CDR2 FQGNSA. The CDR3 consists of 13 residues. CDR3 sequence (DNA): TGTGCCTGCAGGACTAGCGAAACCTACGAGCAGTACTTC. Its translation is CACRTSETYEQYF. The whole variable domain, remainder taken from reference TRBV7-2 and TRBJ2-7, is GAGVSQSPSNKVTEKGKDVELRCDPISGHTALYWYRQSLGQGLEFLIYFQGNSAPDKSGLPSDRFSAERTGGSVSTLTIQRTQQEDSAVYLCACRTSETYEQYFGPGTRLTVT.

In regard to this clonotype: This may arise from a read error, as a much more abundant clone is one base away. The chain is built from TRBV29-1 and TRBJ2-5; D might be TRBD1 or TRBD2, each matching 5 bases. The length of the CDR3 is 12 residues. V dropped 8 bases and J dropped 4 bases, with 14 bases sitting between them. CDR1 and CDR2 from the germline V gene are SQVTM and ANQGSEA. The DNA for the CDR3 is TGCAGCAGTAATCGGGACGGAGAGACCCAGTACTTC. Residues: CSSNRDGETQYF. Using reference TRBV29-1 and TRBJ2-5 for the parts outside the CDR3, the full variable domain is SAVISQKPSRDICQRGTSLTIQCQVDSQVTMMFWYRQQPGQSLTLIATANQGSEATYESGFVIDKFPISRPNLTFSTLTVSNMSPEDSSIYLCSSNRDGETQYFGPGTRLLVL.

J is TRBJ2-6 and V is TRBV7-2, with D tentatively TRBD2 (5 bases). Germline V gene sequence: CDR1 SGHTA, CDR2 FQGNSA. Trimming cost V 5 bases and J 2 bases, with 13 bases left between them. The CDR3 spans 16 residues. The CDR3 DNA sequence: TGTGCCAGCAGCGCCCCGGGAACAGCTGGGGCCAACGTCCTGACTTTC. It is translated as CASSAPGTAGANVLTF.

The CDR3 sequence: CASKNSMGSYEQYF. Here the CDR3 DNA reads TGTGCCAGCAAGAATTCCATGGGCTCCTACGAGCAGTACTTC. The genes are TRBV11-1 and TRBJ2-7; D is uncertain. V shed 7 bases and J shed 0 bases, with 13 bases lying between them. The CDR3 extends over 14 amino acids. CDR1 and CDR2 from the germline V gene are SGHAT and FQDESV (reference sequence).

CDR3 region: CASSEIAGLHTEAFF. The CDR3 DNA follows: TGTGCCAGCAGTGAAATCGCAGGGCTACACACTGAAGCTTTCTTT. V is TRBV2 and J is TRBJ1-1, with D perhaps matching TRBD1 (5 bases). The length of the CDR3 is 15 residues. V lost 2 bases and J lost 3, with 13 bases in between. CDR1 is SNHLY and CDR2 is FYNNEI in the germline V gene. The full variable domain, rest sourced from reference TRBV2 and TRBJ1-1, is EPEVTQTPSHQVTQMGQEVILRCVPISNHLYFYWYRQILGQKVEFLVSFYNNEISEKSEIFDDQFSVERPDGSNFTLKIRSTKLEDSAMYFCASSEIAGLHTEAFFGQGTRLTVV.

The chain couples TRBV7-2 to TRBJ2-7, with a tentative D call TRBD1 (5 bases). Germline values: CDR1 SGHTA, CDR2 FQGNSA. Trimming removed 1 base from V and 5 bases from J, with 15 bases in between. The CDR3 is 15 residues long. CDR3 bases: TGTGCCAGCAGCTTAGGGGGCCCCTTAGTGGACGAGCAGTACTTC. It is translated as CASSLGGPLVDEQYF.